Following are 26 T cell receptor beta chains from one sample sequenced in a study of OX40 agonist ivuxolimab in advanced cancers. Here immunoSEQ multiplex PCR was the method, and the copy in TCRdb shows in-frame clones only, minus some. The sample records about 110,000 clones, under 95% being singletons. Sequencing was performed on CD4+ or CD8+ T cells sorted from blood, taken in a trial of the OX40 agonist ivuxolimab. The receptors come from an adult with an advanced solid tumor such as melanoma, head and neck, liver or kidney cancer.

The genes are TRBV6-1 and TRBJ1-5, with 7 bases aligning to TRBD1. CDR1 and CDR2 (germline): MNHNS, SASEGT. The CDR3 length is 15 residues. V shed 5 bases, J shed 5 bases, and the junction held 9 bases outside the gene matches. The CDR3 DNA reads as TGTGCCAGCAGTCCCCAGGACAGGATATATCAGCCCCAGCATTTT. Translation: CASSPQDRIYQPQHF.

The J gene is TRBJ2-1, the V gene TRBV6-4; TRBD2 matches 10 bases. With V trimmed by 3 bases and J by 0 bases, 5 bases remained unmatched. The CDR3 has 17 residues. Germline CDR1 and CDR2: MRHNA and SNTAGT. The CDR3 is CASSELASGSSYNEQFF. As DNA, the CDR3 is TGTGCCAGCAGTGAGTTGGCTAGCGGGAGCTCCTACAATGAGCAGTTCTTC.

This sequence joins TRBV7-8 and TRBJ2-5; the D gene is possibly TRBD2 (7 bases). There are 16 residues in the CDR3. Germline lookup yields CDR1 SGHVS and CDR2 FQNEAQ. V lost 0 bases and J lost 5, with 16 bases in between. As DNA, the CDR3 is TGTGCCAGCAGCTTAGCGCTTAGGGGGGGCCTGGAGACCCAGTACTTC. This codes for CASSLALRGGLETQYF.

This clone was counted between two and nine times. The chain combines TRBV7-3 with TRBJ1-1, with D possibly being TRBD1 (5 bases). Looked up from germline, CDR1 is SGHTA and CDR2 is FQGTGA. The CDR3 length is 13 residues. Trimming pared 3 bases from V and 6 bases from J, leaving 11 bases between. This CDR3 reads CASSFTRGAEAFF. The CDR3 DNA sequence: TGTGCCAGCAGCTTTACGCGAGGGGCTGAAGCTTTCTTT.

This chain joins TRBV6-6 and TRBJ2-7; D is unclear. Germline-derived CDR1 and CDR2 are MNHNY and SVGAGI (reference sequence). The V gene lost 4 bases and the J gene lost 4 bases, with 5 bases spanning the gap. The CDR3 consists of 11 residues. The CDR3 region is CASSSPYEQYF. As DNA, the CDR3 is TGTGCCAGCAGTTCCCCGTACGAGCAGTACTTC.

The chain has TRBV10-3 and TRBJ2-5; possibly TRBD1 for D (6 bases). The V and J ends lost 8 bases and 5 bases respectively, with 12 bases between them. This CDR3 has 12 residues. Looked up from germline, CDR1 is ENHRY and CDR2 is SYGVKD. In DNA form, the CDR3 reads TGTGCCATCGGACAGACACCGGAGACCCAGTACTTC. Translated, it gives CAIGQTPETQYF.

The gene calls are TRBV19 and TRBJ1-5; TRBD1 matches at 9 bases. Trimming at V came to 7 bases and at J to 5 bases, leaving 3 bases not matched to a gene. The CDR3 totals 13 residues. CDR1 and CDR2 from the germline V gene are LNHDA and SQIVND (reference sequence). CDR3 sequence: CASTRQGDQPQHF. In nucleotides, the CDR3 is TGTGCCAGTACCCGACAGGGGGATCAGCCCCAGCATTTT.

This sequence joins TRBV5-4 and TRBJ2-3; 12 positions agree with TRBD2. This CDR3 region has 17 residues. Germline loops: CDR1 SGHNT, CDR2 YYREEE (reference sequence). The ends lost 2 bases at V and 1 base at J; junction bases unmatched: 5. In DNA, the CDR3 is TGTGCCAGCAGCTTCGCACTAGCGGGAGGCCGCACAGATACGCAGTATTTT. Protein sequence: CASSFALAGGRTDTQYF. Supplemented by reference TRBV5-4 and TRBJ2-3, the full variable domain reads ETGVTQSPTHLIKTRGQQVTLRCSSQSGHNTVSWYQQALGQGPQFIFQYYREEENGRGNFPPRFSGLQFPNYSSELNVNALELDDSALYLCASSFALAGGRTDTQYFGPGTRLTVL.

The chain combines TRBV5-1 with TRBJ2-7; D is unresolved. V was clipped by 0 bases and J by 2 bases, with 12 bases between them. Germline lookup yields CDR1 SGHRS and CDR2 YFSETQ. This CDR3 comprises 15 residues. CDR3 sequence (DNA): TGCGCCAGCAGCTTGGCCTTAGGCAGTACCTACGAGCAGTACTTC. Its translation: CASSLALGSTYEQYF.

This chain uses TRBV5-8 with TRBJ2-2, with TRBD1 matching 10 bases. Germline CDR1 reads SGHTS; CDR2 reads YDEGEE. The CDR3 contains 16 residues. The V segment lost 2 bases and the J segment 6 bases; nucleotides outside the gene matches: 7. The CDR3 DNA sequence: TGTGCCAGCAGCTTCGGGACAGGGGCGGTCCCCGGGGAGCTGTTTTTT. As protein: CASSFGTGAVPGELFF.

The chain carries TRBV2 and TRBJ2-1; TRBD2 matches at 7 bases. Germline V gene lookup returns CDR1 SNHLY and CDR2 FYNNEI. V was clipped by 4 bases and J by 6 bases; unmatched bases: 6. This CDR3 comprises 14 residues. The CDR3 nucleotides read TGTGCCAGCAGTGTAGAGACTAGCAGCAATGAGCAGTTCTTC. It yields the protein CASSVETSSNEQFF.

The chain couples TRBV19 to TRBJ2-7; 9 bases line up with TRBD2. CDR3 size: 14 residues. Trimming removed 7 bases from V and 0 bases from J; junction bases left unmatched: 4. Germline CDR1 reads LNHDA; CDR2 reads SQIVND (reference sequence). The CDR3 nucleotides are TGTGCCAGTAAGGTTAGCGGGAGCTCCTACGAGCAGTACTTC. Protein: CASKVSGSSYEQYF.

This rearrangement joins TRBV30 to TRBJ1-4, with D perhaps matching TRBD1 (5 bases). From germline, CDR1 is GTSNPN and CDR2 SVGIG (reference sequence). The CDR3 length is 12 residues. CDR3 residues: CASGTGNEKLFF. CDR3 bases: TGTGCTTCCGGGACTGGCAATGAAAAACTGTTTTTT.

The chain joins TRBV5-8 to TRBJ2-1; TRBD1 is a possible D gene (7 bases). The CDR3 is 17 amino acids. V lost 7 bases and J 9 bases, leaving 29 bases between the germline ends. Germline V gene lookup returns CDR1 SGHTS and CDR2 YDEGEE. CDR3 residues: CASPRAWGQRPEGEQFF. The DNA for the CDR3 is TGTGCCAGCCCTAGGGCATGGGGACAGCGTCCGGAGGGTGAGCAGTTCTTC.

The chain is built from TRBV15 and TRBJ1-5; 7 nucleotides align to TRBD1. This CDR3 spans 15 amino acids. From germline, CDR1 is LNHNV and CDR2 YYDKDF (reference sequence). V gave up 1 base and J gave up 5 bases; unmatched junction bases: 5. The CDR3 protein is CATSRATGAYQPQHF. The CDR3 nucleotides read TGTGCCACCAGCAGAGCCACAGGGGCGTATCAGCCCCAGCATTTT.

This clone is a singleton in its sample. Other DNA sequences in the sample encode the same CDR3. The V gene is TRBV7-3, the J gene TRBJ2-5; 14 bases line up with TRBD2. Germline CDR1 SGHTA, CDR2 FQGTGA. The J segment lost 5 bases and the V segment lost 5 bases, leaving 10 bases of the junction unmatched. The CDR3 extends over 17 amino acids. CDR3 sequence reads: CASSPSRLAGGRETQYF. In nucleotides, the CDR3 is TGTGCCAGCAGCCCATCAAGACTAGCGGGGGGGCGGGAGACCCAGTACTTC.

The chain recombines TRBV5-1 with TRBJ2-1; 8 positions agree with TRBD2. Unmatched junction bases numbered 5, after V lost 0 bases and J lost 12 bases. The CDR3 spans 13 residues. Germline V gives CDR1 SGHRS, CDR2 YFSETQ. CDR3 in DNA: TGCGCCAGCAGCTTGGAGGCTAGCGGGTCGCAGTTCTTC. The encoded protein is CASSLEASGSQFF.

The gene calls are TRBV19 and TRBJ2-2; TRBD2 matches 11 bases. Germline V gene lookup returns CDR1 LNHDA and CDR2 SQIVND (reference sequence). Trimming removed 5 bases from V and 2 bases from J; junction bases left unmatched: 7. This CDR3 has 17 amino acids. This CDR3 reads CASSVAGGSLNTGELFF. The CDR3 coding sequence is TGTGCCAGTAGTGTAGCGGGGGGGTCCCTTAACACCGGGGAGCTGTTTTTT.

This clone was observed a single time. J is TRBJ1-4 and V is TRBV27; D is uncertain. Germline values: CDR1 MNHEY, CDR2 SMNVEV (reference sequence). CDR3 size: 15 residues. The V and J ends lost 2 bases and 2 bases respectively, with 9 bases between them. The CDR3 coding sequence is TGTGCCAGCAGTTTAGATCGTGCGACTAATGAAAAACTGTTTTTT. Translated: CASSLDRATNEKLFF.

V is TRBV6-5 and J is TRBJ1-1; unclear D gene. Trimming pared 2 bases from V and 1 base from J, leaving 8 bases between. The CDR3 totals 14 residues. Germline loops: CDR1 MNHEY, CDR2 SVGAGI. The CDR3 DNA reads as TGTGCCAGCAGTTACGGGCTCCCGAACACTGAAGCTTTCTTT. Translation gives CASSYGLPNTEAFF.

The CDR3 bases are TGTGCCAGCAGTTACTCTAGGCTAGCGGGGGTGAATGAGCAGTTCTTC. Protein: CASSYSRLAGVNEQFF. The chain joins TRBV6-6 to TRBJ2-1, with 10 nucleotides matching TRBD2. From germline, CDR1 is MNHNY and CDR2 SVGAGI (reference sequence). The junction had 6 bases not matched to a gene; V was cut back by 0 bases and J by 7 bases. The CDR3 sequence is 16 residues long.

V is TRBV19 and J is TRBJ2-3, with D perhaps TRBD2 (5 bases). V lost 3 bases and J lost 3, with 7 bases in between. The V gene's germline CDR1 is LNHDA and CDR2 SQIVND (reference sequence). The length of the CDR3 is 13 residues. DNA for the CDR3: TGTGCCAGTAGTATCGAGGGTACAGATACGCAGTATTTT. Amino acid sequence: CASSIEGTDTQYF.

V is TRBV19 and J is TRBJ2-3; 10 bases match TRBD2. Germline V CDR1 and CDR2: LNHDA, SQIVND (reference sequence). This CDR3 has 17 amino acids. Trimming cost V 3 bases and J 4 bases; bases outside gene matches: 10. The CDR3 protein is CASSIRASGSWADTQYF. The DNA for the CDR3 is TGTGCCAGTAGTATTCGGGCTAGCGGGAGTTGGGCAGATACGCAGTATTTT.

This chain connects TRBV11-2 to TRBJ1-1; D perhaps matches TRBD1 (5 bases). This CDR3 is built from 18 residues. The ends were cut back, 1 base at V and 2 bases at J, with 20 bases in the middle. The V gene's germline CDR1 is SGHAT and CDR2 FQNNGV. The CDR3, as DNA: TGTGCCAGCAGCTTAGCCGGACGGGGCCGAGTACGAAACACTGAAGCTTTCTTT. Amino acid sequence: CASSLAGRGRVRNTEAFF.

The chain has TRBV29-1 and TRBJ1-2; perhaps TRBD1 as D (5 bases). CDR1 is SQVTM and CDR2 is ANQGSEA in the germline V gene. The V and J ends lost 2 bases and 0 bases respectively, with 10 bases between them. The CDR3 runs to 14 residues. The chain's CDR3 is CSVETRDTNYGYTF. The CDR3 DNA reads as TGCAGCGTTGAAACCAGGGATACTAACTATGGCTACACCTTC.

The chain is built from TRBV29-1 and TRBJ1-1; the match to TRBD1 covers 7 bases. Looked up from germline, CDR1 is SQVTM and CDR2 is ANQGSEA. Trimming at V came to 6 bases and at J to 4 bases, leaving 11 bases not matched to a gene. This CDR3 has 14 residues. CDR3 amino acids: CSVERTGLSTEAFF. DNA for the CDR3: TGCAGCGTCGAAAGGACAGGTCTGAGCACTGAAGCTTTCTTT.